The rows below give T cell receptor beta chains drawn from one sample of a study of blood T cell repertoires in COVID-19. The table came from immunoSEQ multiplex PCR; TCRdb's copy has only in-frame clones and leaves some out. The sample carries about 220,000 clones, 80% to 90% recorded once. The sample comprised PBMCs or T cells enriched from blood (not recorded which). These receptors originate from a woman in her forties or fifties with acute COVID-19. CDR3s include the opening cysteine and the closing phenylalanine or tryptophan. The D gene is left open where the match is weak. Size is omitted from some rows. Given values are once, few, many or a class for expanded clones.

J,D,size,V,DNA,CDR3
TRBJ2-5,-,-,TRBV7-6,TGTGCCAGCAGCTTCACCCCGGAGGGAGAGACCCAGTACTTC,CASSFTPEGETQYF
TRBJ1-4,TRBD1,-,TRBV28,TGTGCCAGCAGTTCCTCGGACAGGGACGAGGGTGAAAAACTGTTTTTT,CASSSSDRDEGEKLFF
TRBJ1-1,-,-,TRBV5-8,TGTGCCAGCAGCCGCCGGGACTTAAACACTGAAGCTTTCTTT,CASSRRDLNTEAFF
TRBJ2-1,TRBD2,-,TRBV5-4,TGTGCCAGCAGCCCAACCGGGACTAGCGGCCACAATGAGCAGTTCTTC,CASSPTGTSGHNEQFF
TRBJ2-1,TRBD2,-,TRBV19,TGTGCCAGTAGGACGGGGACTAGGAGGGTCCACAATGAGCAGTTCTTC,CASRTGTRRVHNEQFF
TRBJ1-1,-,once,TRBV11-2,TGTGCCAGCAGCCCGGGACTGATGAACACTGAAGCTTTCTTT,CASSPGLMNTEAFF
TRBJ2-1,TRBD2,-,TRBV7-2,TGTGCCAGCAGCTTAGGTGGGACTAGCGCAAACAATGAGCAGTTCTTC,CASSLGGTSANNEQFF
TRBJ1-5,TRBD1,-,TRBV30,TGTGCCTGGAGCCTCGGGACAGGTGGTAATCAGCCCCAGCATTTT,CAWSLGTGGNQPQHF
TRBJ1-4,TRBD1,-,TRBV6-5,TGTGCCAGCAGTTACTTGGGACAGGGGAATGAAAAACTGTTTTTT,CASSYLGQGNEKLFF
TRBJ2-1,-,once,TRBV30,TGTGCCTGGAGTGGCCTCCAGGCCCCAAATGAGCAGTTCTTC,CAWSGLQAPNEQFF
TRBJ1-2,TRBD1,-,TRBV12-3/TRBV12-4,TGTGCCAGCAGTCTGACAGGGACCTATGGCTACACCTTC,CASSLTGTYGYTF
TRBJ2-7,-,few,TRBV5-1,TGCGCCAGCAGCTTGCTGGGCTCATCCTCCTACGAGCAGTACTTC,CASSLLGSSSYEQYF
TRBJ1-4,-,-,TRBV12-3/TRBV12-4,TGTGCCAGCAGCTCCCGGGTCCCTGAAAAACTGTTTTTT,CASSSRVPEKLFF
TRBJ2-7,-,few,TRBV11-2,TGTGCCAGCAGCCCTCTTTTCAGCTCCTACGAGCAGTACTTC,CASSPLFSSYEQYF
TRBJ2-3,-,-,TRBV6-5,TGTGCCAGCAGGGACTGGGATTCTACTACGCAGTATTTT,CASRDWDSTTQYF
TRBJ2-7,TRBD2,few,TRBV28,TGTGCCAGCAGTTCCCTAGCGGGAGCGAACGAGCAGTACTTC,CASSSLAGANEQYF
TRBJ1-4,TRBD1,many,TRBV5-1,TGCGCCAGCAGCACGAACAGGGGAGGAACTAATGAAAAACTGTTTTTT,CASSTNRGGTNEKLFF
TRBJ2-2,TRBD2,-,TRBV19,TGTGCCAGTAGTATGAGGCGGGAGTACACCGGGGAGCTGTTTTTT,CASSMRREYTGELFF
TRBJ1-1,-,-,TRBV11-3,TGTGCCAGCAGCTTACGGACTCCCCTGAACACTGAAGCTTTCTTT,CASSLRTPLNTEAFF
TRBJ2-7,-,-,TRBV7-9,TGTGCCAGCAGCCTTAGGGGTGGTGTGGCCTACGAGCAGTACTTC,CASSLRGGVAYEQYF
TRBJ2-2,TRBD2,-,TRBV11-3,TGTGCCAGCAGCTTAAGCGGGACGAACACCGGGGAGCTGTTTTTT,CASSLSGTNTGELFF
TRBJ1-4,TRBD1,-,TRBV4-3,TGCGCCAGCAGCCACAGACAGGGTCCCTCGGAAAAACTGTTTTTT,CASSHRQGPSEKLFF
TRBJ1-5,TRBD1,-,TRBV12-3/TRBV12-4,TGTGCCAGCAGGGAGGGGGCGAGTCAGCCCCAGCATTTT,CASREGASQPQHF
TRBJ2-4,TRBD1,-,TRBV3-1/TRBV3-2,TGTGCCAGCAGCCAAGGGACAGGGACGAACATTCAGTACTTC,CASSQGTGTNIQYF
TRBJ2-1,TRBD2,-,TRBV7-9,TGTGCCAGCAGCACTCACGGGACTATATACAATGAGCAGTTCTTC,CASSTHGTIYNEQFF
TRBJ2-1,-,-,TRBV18,TGTGCCAGCTCACCAAATGACCCGTATATGGAGTTCGATGAGCAGTTCTTC,CASSPNDPYMEFDEQFF
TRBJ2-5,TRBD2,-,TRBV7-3,TGTGCCAGCAGCTTAAGCTCTAGCGGGAGTTTAGAGACCCAGTACTTC,CASSLSSSGSLETQYF
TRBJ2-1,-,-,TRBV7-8,TGTGCCAGCAGCCCGACAAACAATGAGCAGTTCTTC,CASSPTNNEQFF
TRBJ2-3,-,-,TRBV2,TGTGCCAGCAGTTTCGGGATGCCCGATACGCAGTATTTT,CASSFGMPDTQYF
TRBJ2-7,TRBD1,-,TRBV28,TGTGCCAGCAAGGGGGACAGGGGGCCCTACGAGCAGTACTTC,CASKGDRGPYEQYF
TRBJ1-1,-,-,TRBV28,TGTGCCAGCAGTTTATCGGGGGAAGGTGAGACTGAAGCTTTCTTT,CASSLSGEGETEAFF
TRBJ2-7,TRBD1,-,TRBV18,TGTGCCAGCTCACCTCCGGGACAGTCGCGCGAGCAGTACTTC,CASSPPGQSREQYF